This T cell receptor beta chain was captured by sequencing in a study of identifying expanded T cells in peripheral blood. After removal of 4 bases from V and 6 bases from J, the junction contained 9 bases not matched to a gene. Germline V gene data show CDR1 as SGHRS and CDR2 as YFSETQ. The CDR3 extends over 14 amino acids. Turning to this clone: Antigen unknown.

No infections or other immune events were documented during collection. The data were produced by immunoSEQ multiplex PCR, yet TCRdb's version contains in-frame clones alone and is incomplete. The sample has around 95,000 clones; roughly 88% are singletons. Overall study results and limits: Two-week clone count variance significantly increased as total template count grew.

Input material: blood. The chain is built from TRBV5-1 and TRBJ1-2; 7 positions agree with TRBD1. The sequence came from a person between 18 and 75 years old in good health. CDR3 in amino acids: CASSLSTGRNGYTF. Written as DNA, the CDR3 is TGCGCCAGCAGCCTCTCGACAGGGAGGAATGGCTACACCTTC.